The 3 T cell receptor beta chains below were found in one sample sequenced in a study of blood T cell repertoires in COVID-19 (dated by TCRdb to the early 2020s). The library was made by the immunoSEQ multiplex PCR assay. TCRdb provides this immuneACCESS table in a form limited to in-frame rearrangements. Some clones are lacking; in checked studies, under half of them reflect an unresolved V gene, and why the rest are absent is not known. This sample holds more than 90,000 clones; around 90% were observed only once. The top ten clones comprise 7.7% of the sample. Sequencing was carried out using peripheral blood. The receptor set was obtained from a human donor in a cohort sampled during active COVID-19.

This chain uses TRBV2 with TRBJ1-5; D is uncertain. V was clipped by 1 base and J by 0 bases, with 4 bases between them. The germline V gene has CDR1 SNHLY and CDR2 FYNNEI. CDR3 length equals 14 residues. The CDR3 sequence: CASSEVNSNQPQHF. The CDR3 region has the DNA TGTGCCAGCAGTGAAGTAAATAGCAATCAGCCCCAGCATTTT.

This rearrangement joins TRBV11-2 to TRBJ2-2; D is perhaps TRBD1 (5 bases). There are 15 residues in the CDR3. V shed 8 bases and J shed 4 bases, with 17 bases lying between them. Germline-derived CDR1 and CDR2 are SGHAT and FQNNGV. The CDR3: CASANRNFGTGELFF. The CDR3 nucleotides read TGTGCCAGCGCGAACAGGAACTTTGGCACCGGGGAGCTGTTTTTT.

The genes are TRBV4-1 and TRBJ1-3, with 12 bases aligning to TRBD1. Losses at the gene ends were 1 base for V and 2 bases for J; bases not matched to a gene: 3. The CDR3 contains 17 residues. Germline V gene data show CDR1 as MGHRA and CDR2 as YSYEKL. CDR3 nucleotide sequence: TGCGCCAGCAGCCAAGGGGGGGACAGGGGGCCTGGAAACACCATATATTTT. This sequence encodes CASSQGGDRGPGNTIYF.